This entry describes one T cell receptor beta chain. These data are taken from a study of OX40 agonist ivuxolimab in advanced cancers. Sequencing used immunoSEQ multiplex PCR; TCRdb keeps in-frame clones, though not all of them. The sample includes about 35,000 clones, roughly 90% of them seen just once. Germline V gene lookup returns CDR1 PRHDT and CDR2 FYEKMQ (reference sequence). With 5 bases clipped from V and 3 bases from J, the junction kept 3 bases outside the gene matches. The CDR3 totals 13 residues. Sequencing was performed on CD4+ or CD8+ T cells sorted from blood, taken in a trial of the OX40 agonist ivuxolimab. The TCR originated in an adult with an advanced solid tumor such as melanoma, head and neck, liver or kidney cancer. The J gene is TRBJ2-5, the V gene TRBV13; 7 positions agree with TRBD1. The CDR3 region has the DNA TGTGCCAGCAGCGCCGACAGGGAAGAGACCCAGTACTTC. Its protein product is CASSADREETQYF.